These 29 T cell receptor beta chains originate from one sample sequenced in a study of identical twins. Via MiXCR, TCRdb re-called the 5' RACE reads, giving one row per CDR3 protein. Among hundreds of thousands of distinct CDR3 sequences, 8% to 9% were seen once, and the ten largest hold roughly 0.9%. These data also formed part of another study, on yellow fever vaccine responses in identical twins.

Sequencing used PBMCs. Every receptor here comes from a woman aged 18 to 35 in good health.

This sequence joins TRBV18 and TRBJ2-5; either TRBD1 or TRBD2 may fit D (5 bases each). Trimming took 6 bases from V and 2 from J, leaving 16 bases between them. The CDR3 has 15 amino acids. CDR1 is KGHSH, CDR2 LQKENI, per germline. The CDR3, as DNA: TGTGCCAGCTCCCCTGGGACGGGCAGGCAAGAGACCCAGTACTTC. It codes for CASSPGTGRQETQYF.

The CDR3 nucleotides read TGCGCCAGCAGTTGGGGTACAGGGGGCCTAGGTGACGAGCAGTACTTC. Translated: CASSWGTGGLGDEQYF. V is TRBV5-1 and J is TRBJ2-7, with TRBD1 identical over 9 bases. CDR3 length: 16 amino acids. Germline lookup yields CDR1 SGHRS and CDR2 YFSETQ. J lost 5 bases, V lost 5 bases, and 14 bases had no gene match.

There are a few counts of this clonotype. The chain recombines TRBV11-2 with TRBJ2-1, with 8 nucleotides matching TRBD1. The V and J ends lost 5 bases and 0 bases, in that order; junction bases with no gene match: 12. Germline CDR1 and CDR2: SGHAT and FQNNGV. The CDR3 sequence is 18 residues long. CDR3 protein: CASSPPRPGTGSYNEQFF. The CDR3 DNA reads TGTGCCAGCAGCCCCCCCCGGCCCGGGACAGGCTCCTACAATGAGCAGTTCTTC.

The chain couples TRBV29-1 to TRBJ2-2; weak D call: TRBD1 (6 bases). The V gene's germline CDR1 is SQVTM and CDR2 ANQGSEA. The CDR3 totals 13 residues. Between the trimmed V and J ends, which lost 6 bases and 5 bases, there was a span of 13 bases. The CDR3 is CSVAGVRTGELFF. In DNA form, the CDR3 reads TGCAGCGTAGCAGGGGTAAGGACCGGGGAGCTGTTTTTT.

The CDR3 DNA follows: TGCGCCAGCAGCTTGGGGACATCCTCAGGTAGAGAGACCCAGTACTTC. Translated, it gives CASSLGTSSGRETQYF. The J gene is TRBJ2-5, the V gene TRBV5-1; D may be TRBD1 (5 bases). Germline V gene sequence: CDR1 SGHRS, CDR2 YFSETQ. Trimming removed 0 bases at V and 4 bases at J, with 16 bases between. The CDR3 covers 16 residues.

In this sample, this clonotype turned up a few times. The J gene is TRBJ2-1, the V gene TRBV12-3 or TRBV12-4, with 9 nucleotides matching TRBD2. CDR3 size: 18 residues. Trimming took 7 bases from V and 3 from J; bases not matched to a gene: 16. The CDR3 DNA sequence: TGTGCCAGCACCCCAATCGCGGGTAGCGGGAGTATCTACAATGAGCAGTTCTTC. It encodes CASTPIAGSGSIYNEQFF.

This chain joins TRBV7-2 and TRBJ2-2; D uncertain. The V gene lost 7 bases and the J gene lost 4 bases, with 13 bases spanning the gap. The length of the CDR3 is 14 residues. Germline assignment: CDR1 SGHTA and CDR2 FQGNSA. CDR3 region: CASTPPGSTGELFF. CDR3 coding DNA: TGTGCCAGCACCCCCCCCGGGTCCACCGGGGAGCTGTTTTTT.

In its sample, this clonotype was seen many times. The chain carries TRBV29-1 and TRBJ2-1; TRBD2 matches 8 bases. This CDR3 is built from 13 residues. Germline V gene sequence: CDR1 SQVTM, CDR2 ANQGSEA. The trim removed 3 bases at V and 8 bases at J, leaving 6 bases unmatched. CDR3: CSVDVRGGDEQFF. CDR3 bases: TGCAGCGTTGATGTTCGGGGGGGGGATGAGCAGTTCTTC.

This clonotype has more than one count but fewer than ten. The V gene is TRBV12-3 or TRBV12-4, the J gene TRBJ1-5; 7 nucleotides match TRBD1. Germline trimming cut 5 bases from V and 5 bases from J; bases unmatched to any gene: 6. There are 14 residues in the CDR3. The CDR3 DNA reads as TGTGCCAGCAGTCCGACAGGGATCTATCAGCCCCAGCATTTT. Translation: CASSPTGIYQPQHF.

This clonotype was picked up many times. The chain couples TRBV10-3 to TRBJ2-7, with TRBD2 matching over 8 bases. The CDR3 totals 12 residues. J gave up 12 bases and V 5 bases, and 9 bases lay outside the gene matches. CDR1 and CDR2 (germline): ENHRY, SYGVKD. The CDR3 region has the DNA TGTGCCATCAGTACTACTAGCGGTTGGCGGTACTTC. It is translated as CAISTTSGWRYF.

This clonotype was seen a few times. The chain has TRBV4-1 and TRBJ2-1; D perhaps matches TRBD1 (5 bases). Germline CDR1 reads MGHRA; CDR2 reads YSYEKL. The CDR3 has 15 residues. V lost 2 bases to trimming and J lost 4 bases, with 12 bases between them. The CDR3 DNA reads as TGCGCCAGCAGCCAATTCGGACACAATTACAATGAGCAGTTCTTC. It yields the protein CASSQFGHNYNEQFF.

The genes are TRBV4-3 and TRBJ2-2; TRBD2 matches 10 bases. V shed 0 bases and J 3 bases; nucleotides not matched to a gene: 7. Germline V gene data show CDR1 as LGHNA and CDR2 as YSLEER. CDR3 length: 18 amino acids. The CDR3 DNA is TGCGCCAGCAGCCAAGATCGATCACTAGCGGGGTACACCGGGGAGCTGTTTTTT. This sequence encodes CASSQDRSLAGYTGELFF.

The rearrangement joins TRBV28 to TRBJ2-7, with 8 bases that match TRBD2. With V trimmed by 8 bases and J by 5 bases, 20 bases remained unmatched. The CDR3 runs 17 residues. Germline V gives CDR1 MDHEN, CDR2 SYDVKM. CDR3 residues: CASLRSRASGSIDEQYF. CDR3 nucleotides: TGTGCCAGCTTGAGGTCGAGGGCGAGCGGGAGTATCGACGAGCAGTACTTC.

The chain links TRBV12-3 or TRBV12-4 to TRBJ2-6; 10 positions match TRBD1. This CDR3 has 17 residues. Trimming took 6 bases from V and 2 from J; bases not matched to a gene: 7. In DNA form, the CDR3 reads TGTGCCAGCAGGGTGGGACAGGGGAGGACTGGGGCCAACGTCCTGACTTTC. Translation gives CASRVGQGRTGANVLTF.

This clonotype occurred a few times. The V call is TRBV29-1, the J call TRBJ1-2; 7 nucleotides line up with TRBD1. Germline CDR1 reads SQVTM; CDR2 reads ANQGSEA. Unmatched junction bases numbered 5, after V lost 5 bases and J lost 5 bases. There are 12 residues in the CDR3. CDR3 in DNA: TGCAGCGTTACCACAGGGGATTATGGCTACACCTTC. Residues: CSVTTGDYGYTF.

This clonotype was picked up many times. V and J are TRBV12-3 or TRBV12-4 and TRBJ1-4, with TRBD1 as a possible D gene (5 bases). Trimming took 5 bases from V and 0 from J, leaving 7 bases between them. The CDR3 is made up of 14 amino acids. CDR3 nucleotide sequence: TGTGCCAGCAGTCGAGGGGCAACTAATGAAAAACTGTTTTTT. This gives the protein CASSRGATNEKLFF.

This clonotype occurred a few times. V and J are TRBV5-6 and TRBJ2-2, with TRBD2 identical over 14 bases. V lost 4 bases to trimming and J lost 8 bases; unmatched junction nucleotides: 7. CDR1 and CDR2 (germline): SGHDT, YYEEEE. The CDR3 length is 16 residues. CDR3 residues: CASSRLAGGPLGELFF. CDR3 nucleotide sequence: TGTGCCAGCAGCCGACTAGCGGGGGGGCCTCTTGGGGAGCTGTTTTTT.

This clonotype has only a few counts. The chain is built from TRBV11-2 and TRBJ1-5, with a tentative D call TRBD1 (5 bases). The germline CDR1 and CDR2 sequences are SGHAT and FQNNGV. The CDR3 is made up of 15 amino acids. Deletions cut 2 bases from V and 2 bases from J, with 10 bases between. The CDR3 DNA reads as TGTGCCAGCAGCTTATTCCCGGGGGGCAATCAGCCCCAGCATTTT. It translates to CASSLFPGGNQPQHF.

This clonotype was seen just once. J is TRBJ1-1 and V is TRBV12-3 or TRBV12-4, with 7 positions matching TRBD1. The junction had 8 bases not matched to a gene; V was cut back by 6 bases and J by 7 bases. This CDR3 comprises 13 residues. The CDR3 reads CASRQGTAVEAFF. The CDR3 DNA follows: TGTGCCAGCAGACAGGGGACAGCTGTTGAAGCTTTCTTT.

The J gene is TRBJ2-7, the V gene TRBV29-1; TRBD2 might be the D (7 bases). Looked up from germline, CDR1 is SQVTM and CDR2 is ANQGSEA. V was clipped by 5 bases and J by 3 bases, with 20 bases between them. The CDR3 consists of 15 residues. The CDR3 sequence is CSVYTGLGGVYEQYF. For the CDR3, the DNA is TGCAGCGTTTACACAGGGCTGGGGGGGGTCTACGAGCAGTACTTC.

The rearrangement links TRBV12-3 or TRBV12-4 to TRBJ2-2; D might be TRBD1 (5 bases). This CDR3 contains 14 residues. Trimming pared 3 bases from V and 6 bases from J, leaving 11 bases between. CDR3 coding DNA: TGTGCCAGCAGTTTGTCAGGGATGGCCGGGGAGCTGTTTTTT. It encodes CASSLSGMAGELFF.

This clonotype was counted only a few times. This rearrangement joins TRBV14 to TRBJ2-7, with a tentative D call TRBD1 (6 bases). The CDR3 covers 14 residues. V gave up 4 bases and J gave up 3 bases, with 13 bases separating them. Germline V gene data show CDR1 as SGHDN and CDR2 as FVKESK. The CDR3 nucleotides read TGTGCCAGCAGCCCGACAGGTTTCGTCTACGAGCAGTACTTC. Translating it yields CASSPTGFVYEQYF.

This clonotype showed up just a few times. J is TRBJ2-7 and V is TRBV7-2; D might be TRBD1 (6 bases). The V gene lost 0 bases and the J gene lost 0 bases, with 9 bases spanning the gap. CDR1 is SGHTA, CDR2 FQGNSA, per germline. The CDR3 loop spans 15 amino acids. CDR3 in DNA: TGTGCCAGCAGCTTAGCTATGGGACACTCCTACGAGCAGTACTTC. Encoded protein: CASSLAMGHSYEQYF.

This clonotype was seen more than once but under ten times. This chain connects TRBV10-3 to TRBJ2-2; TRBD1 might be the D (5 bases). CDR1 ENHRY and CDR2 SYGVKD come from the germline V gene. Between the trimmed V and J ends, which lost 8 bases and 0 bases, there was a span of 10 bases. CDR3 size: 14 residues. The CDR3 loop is CAIPRGANTGELFF. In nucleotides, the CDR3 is TGTGCCATCCCTAGGGGTGCGAACACCGGGGAGCTGTTTTTT.

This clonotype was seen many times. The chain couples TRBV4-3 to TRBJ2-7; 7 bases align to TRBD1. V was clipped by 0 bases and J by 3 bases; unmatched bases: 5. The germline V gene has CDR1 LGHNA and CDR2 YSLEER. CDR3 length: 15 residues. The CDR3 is CASSQEGTANYEQYF. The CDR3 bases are TGCGCCAGCAGCCAAGAGGGGACAGCTAACTACGAGCAGTACTTC.

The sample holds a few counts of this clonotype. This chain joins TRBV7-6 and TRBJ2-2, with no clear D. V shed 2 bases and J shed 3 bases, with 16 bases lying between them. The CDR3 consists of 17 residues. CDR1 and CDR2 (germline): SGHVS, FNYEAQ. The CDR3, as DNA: TGTGCCAGCAGCTTAAGAAGTGCAATGAAGGACACCGGGGAGCTGTTTTTT. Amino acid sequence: CASSLRSAMKDTGELFF.

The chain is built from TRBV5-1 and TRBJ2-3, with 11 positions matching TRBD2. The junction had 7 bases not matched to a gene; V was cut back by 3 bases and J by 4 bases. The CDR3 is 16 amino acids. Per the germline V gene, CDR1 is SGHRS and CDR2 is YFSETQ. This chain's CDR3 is CASSSRLSGGADTQYF. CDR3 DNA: TGCGCCAGCAGCTCAAGACTTAGCGGGGGGGCAGATACGCAGTATTTT.

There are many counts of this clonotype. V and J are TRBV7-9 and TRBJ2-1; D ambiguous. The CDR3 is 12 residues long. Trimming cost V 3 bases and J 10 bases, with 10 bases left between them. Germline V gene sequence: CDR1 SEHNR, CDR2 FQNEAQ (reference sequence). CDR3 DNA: TGTGCCAGCAGCTTTTCGGTTGACGAGCAGTTCTTC. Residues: CASSFSVDEQFF.

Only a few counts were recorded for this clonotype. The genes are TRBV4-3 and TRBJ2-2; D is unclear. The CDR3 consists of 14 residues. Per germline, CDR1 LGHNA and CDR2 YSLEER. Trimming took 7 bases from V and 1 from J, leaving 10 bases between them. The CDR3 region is CASKPPGNTGELFF. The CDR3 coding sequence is TGCGCCAGCAAGCCTCCAGGGAACACCGGGGAGCTGTTTTTT.